These 18 T cell receptor beta chains were all obtained from the same sample, sequenced in a study of T cells in women clearing cervical HPV infection. The method was immunoSEQ multiplex PCR; TCRdb's version includes in-frame clones alone and lacks a portion of them. The sample has 25,000 to 30,000 clones. Material: blood buffy coat. These receptor sequences come from a woman between 18 and 75 years old with a cervical HPV16 infection that either progressed to CIN3+ or cleared (not recorded which).

With respect to this clone: The read gets to within 3 residues of the CDR3 end, and the germline J gene fills in the rest. The chain links TRBV30 to TRBJ2-7; no clear D gene. The CDR3 length is 12 residues. V was cut by 3 bases and J by 2 bases, with 8 bases left in between. Germline V lookup: CDR1 GTSNPN, CDR2 SVGIG (reference sequence). CDR3 amino acids: CAWSKQPYEQYF. CDR3 DNA, as far as it was read: TGTGCCTGGAGCAAACAGCCCTACGAG.

On this clone itself: The read is 3 residues too short to cover the CDR3 end, so that end is filled in from the germline J gene. V is TRBV30 and J is TRBJ1-2; D perhaps matches TRBD1 (5 bases). This CDR3 comprises 18 residues. CDR1 GTSNPN and CDR2 SVGIG come from the germline V gene (reference sequence). CDR3 sequence reads: CAWSGAGFRTPGSYDYTF. Incomplete CDR3 DNA: TGTGCCTGGAGTGGGGCCGGTTTCAGGACACCGGGCTCCTACGAC.

By frequency, this clone registers medium-sized. Read coverage stops 3 residues before the CDR3 terminus; the germline J gene supplies the remainder. This chain uses TRBV7-6 with TRBJ2-2, with 7 bases aligning to TRBD1. The trim removed 5 bases at V and 3 bases at J, leaving 6 bases unmatched. Germline CDR1 and CDR2: SGHVS and FNYEAQ. This CDR3 region has 15 residues. CDR3 DNA (partial): TGTGCCAGCAGCCTAGGGGACAGCTACACCGGGGAG. Protein sequence: CASSLGDSYTGE. The CDR3 in full is CASSLGDSYTGELFF.

A remark on this clone: The CDR3 end lies 3 residues beyond the end of the read and is filled in from the germline J gene. The chain combines TRBV5-6 with TRBJ1-2, with D possibly matching TRBD1 (6 bases). The CDR3 totals 15 residues. From germline, CDR1 is SGHDT and CDR2 YYEEEE. The CDR3 spells CASSWYDRTVGGYTF. CDR3 DNA, as far as it was read: TGTGCCAGCAGCTGGTATGACAGGACGGTGGGGGGC. Filled out from reference TRBV5-6 and TRBJ1-2, the complete variable domain reads DAGVTQSPTHLIKTRGQQVTLRCSPKSGHDTVSWYQQALGQGPQFIFQYYEEEERQRGNFPDRFSGHQFPNYSSELNVNALLLGDSALYLCASSWYDRTVGGYTFGSGTRLTVV.

To note about this clone: The read ends 3 residues before the CDR3 terminus; that terminus is restored from the germline J gene. J is TRBJ2-7 and V is TRBV16; 9 bases agree with TRBD1. V lost 3 bases, J lost 3 bases, and 6 bases stayed unmatched. CDR1 and CDR2 from the germline V gene are KGHSY and FQNENV. The CDR3 contains 15 residues. The CDR3 region is CASSHLQGAVYEQYF. CDR3 DNA (partial): TGTGCCAGCAGCCACCTACAGGGGGCGGTCTACGAG.

CDR3 DNA (partial): TGTGCCAGTAGTTACAGGGGGGCGCATTATGGC. This encodes CASSYRGAHYG. The full CDR3 reads CASSYRGAHYGYTF. V and J are TRBV19 and TRBJ1-2, with 8 bases lining up with TRBD1. The missing CDR3 end, 3 residues past where the read stops, is filled in from the germline J gene. Per germline, CDR1 LNHDA and CDR2 SQIVND (reference sequence). J gave up 5 bases and V 5 bases, and 7 bases lay outside the gene matches. The CDR3 extends over 14 amino acids.

Regarding this clone: The DNA ends 3 residues before the CDR3 does, and the rest of the CDR3 is filled in from the germline J gene. V gene TRBV29-1 combines with J gene TRBJ2-7; D is undetermined. V was clipped by 7 bases and J by 0 bases, with 25 bases between them. The germline V gene has CDR1 SQVTM and CDR2 ANQGSEA. CDR3 size: 17 residues. The part of the CDR3 DNA that was read is TGCAGCGGCCGACCCTTGGGCCTACCTGAAGGCTCCTACGAG. This encodes CSGRPLGLPEGSYE. The CDR3, in full, reads CSGRPLGLPEGSYEQYF.

Details on this clone: The read finishes 3 residues shy of the CDR3 end, and the germline J gene is used to complete it. V usage is TRBV6-2 or TRBV6-3 and J usage is TRBJ2-7; 15 nucleotides agree with TRBD2. J lost 2 bases, V lost 4 bases, and 3 bases had no gene match. The CDR3 runs to 16 residues. Per the germline V gene, CDR1 is MNHEY and CDR2 is SVGEGT. Incomplete CDR3 DNA: TGTGCCAGCAGTTCCTGGACTAGCGGGGGGGCCTACGAG. Its protein is CASSSWTSGGAYE. The entire CDR3 sequence reads CASSSWTSGGAYEQYF.

In the case of this clone: The missing CDR3 end, 3 residues past where the read stops, is filled in from the germline J gene. The chain combines TRBV5-1 with TRBJ2-5; D tentatively fits TRBD1 or TRBD2 (5 bases each). There are 14 residues in the CDR3. CDR1 and CDR2 (germline): SGHRS, YFSETQ. The covered CDR3 bases are TGCGCCAGCAGCCCCCAGGGAGTCGGAGATACC. This encodes CASSPQGVGDT. The full CDR3 reads CASSPQGVGDTQYF.

Note on this clone: The read ends 3 residues shy of where the CDR3 ends; the end is completed using the germline J gene. The genes are TRBV29-1 and TRBJ2-7, with 8 bases matching TRBD2. The CDR3 is made up of 12 amino acids. Germline CDR1 is SQVTM and CDR2 is ANQGSEA. With 7 bases clipped from V and 4 bases from J, the junction kept 6 bases outside the gene matches. The covered CDR3 bases are TGCAGCGCCACTAGCGGTTATTACGAG. Its translation is CSATSGYYE. The CDR3 as a whole reads CSATSGYYEQYF.

On this clone: The DNA ends 3 residues before the CDR3 does, and the rest of the CDR3 is filled in from the germline J gene. The chain employs TRBV19 and TRBJ1-3; D ambiguous. V was trimmed by 3 bases and J by 3 bases, leaving 3 bases between them. Germline V CDR1 and CDR2: LNHDA, SQIVND (reference sequence). This CDR3 has 12 residues. CDR3 DNA (partial): TGTGCCAGTAGTATTAATGGAAACACC. Its translation is CASSINGNT. The entire CDR3 sequence reads CASSINGNTIYF.

Note on this clone: Read sequence stops 3 residues before the CDR3 end, and the germline J gene provides the missing end. The chain joins TRBV30 to TRBJ2-2, with TRBD1 matching over 10 bases. Germline loops: CDR1 GTSNPN, CDR2 SVGIG (reference sequence). The CDR3 is 14 amino acids. The CDR3 is CAWSAGQGEEKLFF. Partial CDR3 DNA: TGTGCCTGGAGTGCCGGACAGGGGGAAGAAAAG.

On this clone itself: The CDR3 extends 3 residues past the end of the read, so its final part is completed from the germline J gene. This chain uses TRBV19 with TRBJ1-6; perhaps TRBD1 as D (6 bases). Germline CDR1 LNHDA, CDR2 SQIVND (reference sequence). CDR3 length: 14 residues. V lost 1 base and J lost 11, with 12 bases in between. CDR3 sequence reads: CASSIGQGSTPLHF. Incomplete CDR3 DNA: TGTGCCAGTAGTATAGGCCAGGGGAGTACACCC.

As to this clone: Sequencing ends 3 residues short of the CDR3 end; the germline J gene provides the rest. This chain connects TRBV7-8 to TRBJ2-3, with 11 bases fitting TRBD2. The V gene's germline CDR1 is SGHVS and CDR2 FQNEAQ. CDR3 length equals 16 residues. The CDR3 region is CASSLPSGGIEETQYF. The CDR3 DNA, read in part, is TGTGCCAGCAGCCTTCCTAGCGGGGGGATCGAAGAGACG.

Concerning this clone itself: The read stops 3 residues short of the end of the CDR3; the missing end is completed from the germline J gene. V and J are TRBV30 and TRBJ1-1; TRBD1 matches at 9 bases. Germline V gene sequence: CDR1 GTSNPN, CDR2 SVGIG (reference sequence). The CDR3 length is 14 residues. The sequenced CDR3 bases are TGTGCCTGTTCGGTCGGGACAGGGTCTGAAAAA. Amino acid sequence: CACSVGTGSEK. The whole CDR3 reads CACSVGTGSEKAFF.

Comment on this clone: The sequenced fragment ends 3 residues before the CDR3 boundary, so the rest is inferred from the germline J gene. This sequence joins TRBV19 and TRBJ1-4, with 8 bases matching TRBD1. The V segment lost 11 bases and the J segment 5 bases; nucleotides outside the gene matches: 4. From germline, CDR1 is LNHDA and CDR2 SQIVND (reference sequence). The CDR3 contains 12 residues. CDR3 sequence reads: CAVRQGNEKLFF. The sequenced CDR3 bases are TGTGCCGTAAGACAGGGGAATGAAAAA.

On this clone: The CDR3 end lies 3 residues beyond the end of the read and is filled in from the germline J gene. The rearrangement links TRBV2 to TRBJ1-4; TRBD1 agrees at 8 bases. The junction had 8 bases not matched to a gene; V was cut back by 4 bases and J by 7 bases. Germline lookup yields CDR1 SNHLY and CDR2 FYNNEI. This CDR3 has 15 amino acids. CDR3 amino acids: CASSARTGSGEKLFF. The sequenced part of the CDR3 DNA is TGTGCCAGCAGTGCAAGGACAGGGTCGGGTGAAAAA.

Comment on this clone: The read ends 3 residues before the CDR3 terminus; that terminus is restored from the germline J gene. V gene TRBV20-1 combines with J gene TRBJ1-5; 7 bases are shared with TRBD1. The CDR3 contains 14 residues. V shed 5 bases, J shed 4 bases, and the junction held 8 bases outside the gene matches. In germline, CDR1 is DFQATT, CDR2 SNEGSKA (reference sequence). Incomplete CDR3 DNA: TGCAGTGCTTCTCCGGGACAGCGAAATCAGCCC. Protein: CSASPGQRNQP. Given in full, the CDR3 is CSASPGQRNQPQHF.